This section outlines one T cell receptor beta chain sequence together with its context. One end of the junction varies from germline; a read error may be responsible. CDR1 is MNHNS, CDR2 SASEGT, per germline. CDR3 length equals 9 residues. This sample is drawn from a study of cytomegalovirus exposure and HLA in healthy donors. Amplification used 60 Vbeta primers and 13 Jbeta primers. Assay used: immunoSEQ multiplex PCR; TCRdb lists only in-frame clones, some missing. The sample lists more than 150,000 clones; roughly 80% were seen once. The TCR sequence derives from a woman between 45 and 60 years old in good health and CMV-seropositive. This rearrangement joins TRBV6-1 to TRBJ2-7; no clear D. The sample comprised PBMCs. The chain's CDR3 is CPSGHEQYF. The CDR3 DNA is TGCCCCAGTGGCCACGAGCAGTACTTC.